This T cell receptor (beta chain) is from a study of T-cell memory formation after mild COVID-19. Study-wide findings and caveats: Clones contracting over day 15 to 85 were CD4/CD8 balanced, with later expanders leaning CD4+. Clones from the second wave (peaking day 37) had unconfirmed SARS-CoV-2 specificity. Pre-infection memory already had some responding clones, implying cross-reactive memory joined.

TCR alpha and TCR beta cDNA libraries carrying sample barcodes and UMIs came from 5'RACE with constant-segment primers. MiXCR, run by TCRdb on the 5' RACE reads, gives a single entry per CDR3 protein. The data contain some 320,000 distinct CDR3 sequences, approximately 16% of them seen just once; the ten biggest clones take up approximately 20%. The V end lost 1 base, the J end lost 0 bases, and 13 bases lay between the germline ends. The CDR3 is 16 residues long. Germline CDR1 SQVTM, CDR2 ANQGSEA. A remark on this clonotype: The antigen remains unidentified.

The gene calls are TRBV29-1 and TRBJ1-3; D ambiguous. The specimen was PBMCs or a T cell subset sorted from them (not recorded which). The sequence was collected from a young man who had mild COVID-19 (a few samples of this study predate the infection). Cell type and time point are not known. As DNA, the CDR3 is TGCAGCGTTGAAGGCTACTCACGGAACTCTGGAAACACCATATATTTT. This gives the protein CSVEGYSRNSGNTIYF.